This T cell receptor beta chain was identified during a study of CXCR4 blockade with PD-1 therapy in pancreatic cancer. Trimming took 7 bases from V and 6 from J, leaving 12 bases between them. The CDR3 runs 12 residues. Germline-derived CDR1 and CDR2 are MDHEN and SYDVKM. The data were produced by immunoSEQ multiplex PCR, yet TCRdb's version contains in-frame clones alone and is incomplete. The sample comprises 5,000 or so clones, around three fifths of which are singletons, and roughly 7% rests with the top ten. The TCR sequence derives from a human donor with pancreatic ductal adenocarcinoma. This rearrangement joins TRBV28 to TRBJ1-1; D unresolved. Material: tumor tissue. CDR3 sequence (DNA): TGTGCCAGCACCCTAGAGGCCTCTGAAGCTTTCTTT. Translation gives CASTLEASEAFF.